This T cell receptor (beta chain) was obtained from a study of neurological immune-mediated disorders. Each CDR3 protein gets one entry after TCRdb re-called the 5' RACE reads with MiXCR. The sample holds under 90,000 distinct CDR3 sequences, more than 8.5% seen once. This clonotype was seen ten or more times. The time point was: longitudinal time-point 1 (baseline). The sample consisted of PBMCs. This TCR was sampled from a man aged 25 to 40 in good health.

CDR3 sequence reads: CASRTAGVGTDTQYF. The CDR3 DNA reads as TGCGCCAGCCGCACGGCGGGAGTGGGCACAGATACGCAGTATTTT. This chain connects TRBV5-1 to TRBJ2-3; 7 nucleotides agree with TRBD2. The ends lost 7 bases at V and 1 base at J; junction bases unmatched: 9. The CDR3 totals 15 residues. The V gene's germline CDR1 is SGHRS and CDR2 YFSETQ.